This paragraph covers one T cell receptor beta chain sequence. The record originates from a study of technical replicates of blood from several donors. Losses at the gene ends were 2 bases for V and 7 bases for J; bases not matched to a gene: 4. Germline values: CDR1 MNHEY, CDR2 SMNVEV (reference sequence). The CDR3 runs 13 residues. The protocol was immunoSEQ multiplex PCR, while the TCRdb copy is restricted to in-frame clones and leaves out a portion. The repertoire includes approximately 92,000 clones, around 96% of them detected once, and almost 0.35% sits in the top ten. This chain links TRBV27 with TRBJ1-2; 7 bases line up with TRBD1. The TCR originated in a human donor in good health. The sample taken for sequencing was T cells isolated from PBMCs. The CDR3 sequence is CASSLTGAVGYTF. The DNA for the CDR3 is TGTGCCAGCAGTTTAACAGGGGCGGTTGGCTACACCTTC.